Only a few counts were recorded for the clone carrying this TCR beta chain. Assay used: immunoSEQ multiplex PCR; TCRdb lists only in-frame clones, some missing. The data hold 170,000 or so clones, with just over 85% observed a single time. The source of the sample is a study of blood T cell repertoires in COVID-19. Study-wide background: PBMCs, B-cell-depleted T cells, or T cells were the source of the cDNA or gDNA that made up the material.

V lost 0 bases to trimming and J lost 8 bases, with 13 bases between them. The length of the CDR3 is 15 residues. Germline values: CDR1 MNHEY, CDR2 SVGAGI. This sequence joins TRBV6-5 and TRBJ1-4; D is ambiguous. The source is a man aged 45 to 65 with active or convalescent COVID-19. Material: peripheral blood. CDR3 sequence: CASSYSPQLSEKLFF. CDR3 in DNA: TGTGCCAGCAGTTACTCGCCTCAGCTTAGCGAAAAACTGTTTTTT.